The next 17 T cell receptor beta chains were all read from a single sample in a study of blood T cell repertoires in COVID-19. TCRdb keeps only in-frame clones here, not all; method: immunoSEQ multiplex PCR. The profile shows around 75,000 clones, 79% of them singletons. The sample taken for sequencing was peripheral blood. The receptors stem from a woman over 75 with active or convalescent COVID-19.

The J gene is TRBJ1-1, the V gene TRBV5-5; the D gene is possibly TRBD1 (6 bases). The germline V and J ends were trimmed by 1 base and 0 bases, with 10 bases remaining between them. Germline V gives CDR1 SGHKS, CDR2 YYEKEE (reference sequence). The CDR3 has 15 residues. The CDR3 DNA reads as TGTGCCAGCAGCTTGCTGGGGGCCATGAACACTGAAGCTTTCTTT. Translated: CASSLLGAMNTEAFF.

This chain connects TRBV9 to TRBJ2-1; 10 bases line up with TRBD2. The V and J ends lost 6 bases and 5 bases, in that order; junction bases with no gene match: 2. The CDR3 is 13 residues long. Germline loops: CDR1 SGDLS, CDR2 YYNGEE. The CDR3 here is CASTGTSDNEQFF. In nucleotides, the CDR3 is TGTGCCAGCACGGGGACTAGCGACAATGAGCAGTTCTTC. The full variable domain, rest sourced from reference TRBV9 and TRBJ2-1, is DSGVTQTPKHLITATGQRVTLRCSPRSGDLSVYWYQQSLDQGLQFLIQYYNGEERAKGNILERFSAQQFPDLHSELNLSSLELGDSALYFCASTGTSDNEQFFGPGTRLTVL.

The genes are TRBV19 and TRBJ2-1; TRBD1 matches 9 bases. The CDR3 contains 15 residues. The germline gives CDR1 LNHDA, CDR2 SQIVND (reference sequence). V lost 2 bases to trimming and J lost 3 bases; unmatched junction nucleotides: 2. The CDR3 DNA sequence: TGTGCCAGTAGTATACGGGACAGGGACTACAATGAGCAGTTCTTC. It codes for CASSIRDRDYNEQFF.

This rearrangement joins TRBV14 to TRBJ1-5, with D unresolved. Germline V lookup: CDR1 SGHDN, CDR2 FVKESK. V gave up 2 bases and J gave up 5 bases, with 19 bases separating them. The CDR3 loop spans 17 amino acids. The CDR3 here is CASSQLPPGLSYQPQHF. Written as DNA, the CDR3 is TGTGCCAGCAGCCAACTACCGCCGGGTCTCTCTTATCAGCCCCAGCATTTT.

The chain couples TRBV4-2 to TRBJ2-4; tentative D call: TRBD2 (6 bases). Trimming shortened V by 3 bases and J by 8 bases, and 11 bases separated the two germline ends. Germline assignment: CDR1 LGHNA and CDR2 YNFKEQ. There are 13 residues in the CDR3. The CDR3 region is CASSHPPGDIQYF. In DNA form, the CDR3 reads TGTGCCAGCAGCCACCCTCCGGGGGACATTCAGTACTTC.

This clone was found a few times. The rearrangement uses TRBV19 and TRBJ1-6, with D perhaps TRBD1 (5 bases). The CDR3 is 15 amino acids. Trimming stripped 4 bases from V and 4 bases from J, with 11 bases between. Germline V gene sequence: CDR1 LNHDA, CDR2 SQIVND (reference sequence). The CDR3 DNA is TGTGCCAGTAGTAGCAAAACAGGTTATAATTCACCCCTCCACTTT. Translation gives CASSSKTGYNSPLHF.

Concerning this clone itself: In the same sample, other DNA sequences code for this CDR3. The rearrangement links TRBV28 to TRBJ1-3; 9 bases fit TRBD1. This CDR3 is built from 15 residues. The V gene end was trimmed by 5 bases and the J gene end by 2 bases; junction bases not matched to a gene: 4. The germline CDR1 and CDR2 sequences are MDHEN and SYDVKM. The CDR3 sequence is CASSPRTGAGNTIYF. CDR3 sequence (DNA): TGTGCCAGCAGTCCCCGGACAGGGGCTGGAAACACCATATATTTT.

V gene TRBV11-3 combines with J gene TRBJ2-5; TRBD1 aligns across 9 bases. The ends lost 3 bases at V and 4 bases at J; junction bases unmatched: 6. The CDR3 runs to 15 residues. The germline gives CDR1 SGHNT, CDR2 YENEEA. The CDR3 DNA is TGTGCCAGCAGCTTGGGACAGGGAGGATCAGAGACCCAGTACTTC. It yields the protein CASSLGQGGSETQYF.

This chain joins TRBV24-1 and TRBJ2-3, with 10 bases identical to TRBD1. J lost 6 bases, V lost 0 bases, and 8 bases had no gene match. The CDR3 contains 17 residues. The germline CDR1 and CDR2 sequences are KGHDR and SFDVKD. This chain's CDR3 is CATSDLGDRGLEDTQYF. CDR3 coding DNA: TGTGCCACCAGTGATTTGGGGGACAGGGGCCTTGAGGATACGCAGTATTTT.

The chain recombines TRBV7-9 with TRBJ1-2; D unclear. The CDR3 covers 13 residues. Germline values: CDR1 SEHNR, CDR2 FQNEAQ (reference sequence). V lost 1 base and J 4 bases, leaving 7 bases between the germline ends. CDR3 sequence: CASSLDRSYGYTF. The DNA for the CDR3 is TGTGCCAGCAGCTTAGACAGAAGCTATGGCTACACCTTC.

The gene calls are TRBV14 and TRBJ1-3; tentatively, D is TRBD1 (6 bases). Trimming cost V 4 bases and J 4 bases, with 17 bases left between them. This CDR3 is 16 amino acids long. Germline V CDR1 and CDR2: SGHDN, FVKESK. This CDR3 is CASSPSLRTAGNTIYF. The CDR3 DNA follows: TGTGCCAGCAGCCCCAGTTTGAGGACAGCAGGAAACACCATATATTTT. Based on the CDR3 plus reference TRBV14 and TRBJ1-3, the full variable domain is EAGVTQFPSHSVIEKGQTVTLRCDPISGHDNLYWYRRVMGKEIKFLLHFVKESKQDESGMPNNRFLAERTGGTYSTLKVQPAELEDSGVYFCASSPSLRTAGNTIYFGEGSWLTVV.

The J gene is TRBJ2-1, the V gene TRBV19; 11 nucleotides align to TRBD2. The length of the CDR3 is 15 residues. V lost 6 bases, J lost 4 bases, and 5 bases stayed unmatched. CDR1 LNHDA and CDR2 SQIVND come from the germline V gene (reference sequence). The CDR3 nucleotides are TGTGCCAGTAGAACCGGGACTAGCGGTTACAATGAGCAGTTCTTC. This codes for CASRTGTSGYNEQFF.

This chain uses TRBV18 with TRBJ2-1; TRBD1 agrees at 7 bases. V shed 5 bases, J shed 6 bases, and the junction held 7 bases outside the gene matches. CDR1 KGHSH and CDR2 LQKENI come from the germline V gene. The CDR3 consists of 14 residues. The CDR3 loop reads CASSEPRQGNEQFF. CDR3 nucleotides: TGTGCCAGCTCAGAACCGAGACAGGGCAATGAGCAGTTCTTC.

This clone was counted a few times. The chain recombines TRBV4-3 with TRBJ1-3; no definite D call. The CDR3 loop spans 14 amino acids. V was pared by 1 base and J by 0 bases, with 4 bases between. The germline V gene has CDR1 LGHNA and CDR2 YSLEER. The CDR3 DNA reads as TGCGCCAGCAGCCAAGTCGGCTCTGGAAACACCATATATTTT. Translation: CASSQVGSGNTIYF.

The chain carries TRBV6-4 and TRBJ2-3; maybe TRBD2 (6 bases). The CDR3 consists of 16 residues. Germline V CDR1 and CDR2: MRHNA, SNTAGT. Trimming took 5 bases from V and 6 from J, leaving 21 bases between them. CDR3 nucleotide sequence: TGTGCCAGCAGTCGATTTCCGGGACTGGAGCGGGATACGCAGTATTTT. Its protein is CASSRFPGLERDTQYF.

This chain joins TRBV2 and TRBJ1-5; TRBD1 matches 10 bases. V lost 6 bases to trimming and J lost 4 bases; unmatched junction nucleotides: 6. This CDR3 is built from 15 residues. In germline, CDR1 is SNHLY, CDR2 FYNNEI. This CDR3 is CASRPRTGGNQPQHF. The CDR3 DNA is TGTGCCAGCAGGCCTAGGACAGGGGGAAATCAGCCCCAGCATTTT.

This clone has just a few counts. The V and J genes are TRBV7-9 and TRBJ1-2, with a weak D call TRBD1 (6 bases). Germline V gives CDR1 SEHNR, CDR2 FQNEAQ (reference sequence). This CDR3 region has 13 residues. V was pared by 1 base and J by 5 bases, with 8 bases between. The chain's CDR3 is CASSLDREYGYTF. The CDR3 region has the DNA TGTGCCAGCAGCTTAGACAGGGAGTATGGCTACACCTTC.